Below, 28 T cell receptor beta chains from the same sample are listed, as sequenced in a study of identical twins. TCRdb reprocessed the 5' RACE reads with MiXCR, giving one entry per CDR3 protein. The sample lists 350,000 to 600,000 distinct CDR3 sequences; approximately 14% were seen once. This sample also appeared in a second study, on yellow fever vaccine responses in identical twins.

Sequenced sample: CD4+ T cells sorted from blood. The receptors come from a woman younger than 30 in good health.

The table lists this clonotype with a few counts. The junction departs from germline at one end; a sequencing error may be responsible. This sequence joins TRBV7-7 and TRBJ1-1; 7 bases are shared with TRBD1. Germline CDR1 reads SSHAT; CDR2 reads FNYEAQ (reference sequence). CDR3 length equals 13 residues. CDR3 amino acids: CASSFDRDTEAFF. The CDR3 DNA follows: TGTGCTAGCAGCTTCGACAGGGACACTGAAGCTTTCTTT. The full variable domain, its missing parts supplied by reference TRBV7-7 and TRBJ1-1, is GAGVSQSPRYKVTKRGQDVTLRCDPISSHATLYWYQQALGQGPEFLTYFNYEAQPDKSGLPSDRFSAERPEGSISTLTIQRTEQRDSAMYRCASSFDRDTEAFFGQGTRLTVV.

The V and J genes are TRBV12-3 or TRBV12-4 and TRBJ2-1; D perhaps matches TRBD2 (6 bases). V was clipped by 4 bases and J by 10 bases, with 32 bases between them. The CDR3 has 19 amino acids. Here the CDR3 DNA reads TGTGCCAGCAGTTCTACATACCCCGGCCTAGCGAGTGCCTTTGTGGAGCAGTTCTTC. Protein product: CASSSTYPGLASAFVEQFF.

This clonotype was counted a few times. The J gene is TRBJ2-2, the V gene TRBV14; D not resolved. The CDR3 loop spans 17 amino acids. The ends were cut back, 0 bases at V and 1 base at J, with 12 bases in the middle. The germline V gene encodes CDR1 SGHDN and CDR2 FVKESK. The CDR3, as DNA: TGTGCCAGCAGCCAAGACCGCCTACGATTGAACACCGGGGAGCTGTTTTTT. It encodes CASSQDRLRLNTGELFF.

This clonotype has a handful of counts. The chain has TRBV3-1 and TRBJ2-5; 9 bases match TRBD2. Per the germline V gene, CDR1 is LGHDT and CDR2 is YNNKEL (reference sequence). This CDR3 region has 15 residues. V lost 4 bases, J lost 6 bases, and 9 bases stayed unmatched. The CDR3 coding sequence is TGTGCCAGCAGCCCTGGTGGGACTAGCTTACAGACCCAGTACTTC. Amino acid sequence: CASSPGGTSLQTQYF.

This clonotype has only a few counts. V usage is TRBV11-2 and J usage is TRBJ2-7; 8 bases are a match to TRBD1. The V gene's germline CDR1 is SGHAT and CDR2 FQNNGV. This CDR3 has 15 residues. The V and J ends lost 5 bases and 3 bases, in that order; junction bases with no gene match: 9. The DNA for the CDR3 is TGTGCCAGCAGCAAGGAGACAGGGGCCTTCTACGAGCAGTACTTC. Protein: CASSKETGAFYEQYF.

The rearrangement uses TRBV5-1 and TRBJ1-4; 12 bases match TRBD1. Trimming cost V 4 bases and J 7 bases; bases outside gene matches: 5. Germline CDR1 is SGHRS and CDR2 is YFSETQ. CDR3 length: 15 amino acids. CDR3 in DNA: TGCGCCAGCAGCGGGACAGGGGGCGCGGGTGAAAAACTGTTTTTT. Translation gives CASSGTGGAGEKLFF. The full variable domain, in which reference TRBV5-1 and TRBJ1-4 provide the parts outside the CDR3, is KAGVTQTPRYLIKTRGQQVTLSCSPISGHRSVSWYQQTPGQGLQFLFEYFSETQRNKGNFPGRFSGRQFSNSRSEMNVSTLELGDSALYLCASSGTGGAGEKLFFGSGTQLSVL.

V is TRBV6-2 or TRBV6-3 and J is TRBJ2-5; TRBD1 might be the D (6 bases). The V end was cut by 8 bases, the J end by 5 bases, with 15 bases between. The germline CDR1 and CDR2 sequences are MNHEY and SVGEGT. The CDR3 is made up of 13 amino acids. The CDR3 nucleotides read TGTGCCAGCGCCCTGGGTAGGGGGGAGACCCAGTACTTC. This gives the protein CASALGRGETQYF.

The chain is built from TRBV7-9 and TRBJ2-4; no clear D. The CDR3 is 14 residues long. CDR1 is SEHNR and CDR2 is FQNEAQ in the germline V gene (reference sequence). The ends were cut back, 1 base at V and 4 bases at J, with 8 bases in the middle. This CDR3 reads CASSLDFSKNIQYF. The CDR3 coding sequence is TGTGCCAGCAGCTTAGACTTCTCTAAAAACATTCAGTACTTC.

This clonotype has only a few counts. The chain has TRBV5-1 and TRBJ2-1; 8 bases are a match to TRBD2. The CDR3 is 16 amino acids. Germline CDR1 SGHRS, CDR2 YFSETQ. Unmatched junction bases numbered 10, after V lost 0 bases and J lost 8 bases. CDR3 sequence reads: CASSLVFQRGIDEQFF. In DNA, the CDR3 is TGCGCCAGCAGCTTGGTTTTCCAGCGGGGGATCGATGAGCAGTTCTTC.

In its sample, this clonotype was seen a few times. This chain joins TRBV3-1 and TRBJ1-2; D not certain. CDR3 length: 13 amino acids. The germline V gene has CDR1 LGHDT and CDR2 YNNKEL (reference sequence). Trimming took 8 bases from V and 1 from J, leaving 11 bases between them. The CDR3 protein is CASPTFHNYGYTF. DNA for the CDR3: TGTGCCAGCCCTACGTTCCATAACTATGGCTACACCTTC.

J is TRBJ2-5 and V is TRBV19; D may correspond to TRBD1 or TRBD2 (6 bases each). Germline loops: CDR1 LNHDA, CDR2 SQIVND (reference sequence). The length of the CDR3 is 17 residues. The V gene lost 3 bases and the J gene lost 3 bases, with 20 bases spanning the gap. The CDR3 is CASSIAGRWRGKETQYF. The DNA for the CDR3 is TGTGCCAGTAGTATCGCCGGCAGGTGGAGGGGGAAAGAGACCCAGTACTTC.

The CDR3 DNA reads TGTGCCAGCAGTTTAACTAGCGGGGGGGTAGAGACCCAGTACTTC. Amino acids: CASSLTSGGVETQYF. The rearrangement uses TRBV12-3 or TRBV12-4 and TRBJ2-5; 13 nucleotides align to TRBD2. Unmatched junction bases numbered 1, after V lost 2 bases and J lost 4 bases. The CDR3 spans 15 residues.

Many counts were recorded for this clonotype. The V call is TRBV5-1, the J call TRBJ2-2; TRBD1 matches at 8 bases. The V gene's germline CDR1 is SGHRS and CDR2 YFSETQ. The CDR3 consists of 15 residues. V trimming: 2 bases; J trimming: 2 bases; junction bases outside the gene matches: 2. The CDR3 DNA is TGCGCCAGCAGCTTTGGACAGGGCAACACCGGGGAGCTGTTTTTT. This gives the protein CASSFGQGNTGELFF. Drawing the rest from reference TRBV5-1 and TRBJ2-2, the complete variable domain is KAGVTQTPRYLIKTRGQQVTLSCSPISGHRSVSWYQQTPGQGLQFLFEYFSETQRNKGNFPGRFSGRQFSNSRSEMNVSTLELGDSALYLCASSFGQGNTGELFFGEGSRLTVL.

This clonotype was seen a few times. The rearrangement links TRBV20-1 to TRBJ2-1, with 9 bases fitting TRBD2. This CDR3 region has 16 residues. Looked up from germline, CDR1 is DFQATT and CDR2 is SNEGSKA (reference sequence). The V and J ends lost 0 bases and 7 bases, in that order; junction bases with no gene match: 10. The CDR3 nucleotides read TGCAGTGCTAGAGATAAGGGTAGCGGGAGTGTAAATGAGCAGTTCTTC. Encoded protein: CSARDKGSGSVNEQFF.

This clonotype turned up a few times. This chain links TRBV18 with TRBJ2-7; 11 positions match TRBD2. CDR3 size: 14 residues. Germline V gene sequence: CDR1 KGHSH, CDR2 LQKENI. V was pared by 6 bases and J by 4 bases, with 5 bases of the junction left unmatched. The CDR3 region is CASSIAGGPYEQYF. As DNA, the CDR3 is TGTGCCAGCTCTATAGCGGGAGGGCCTTACGAGCAGTACTTC.

This clonotype was seen a handful of times. The rearrangement links TRBV15 to TRBJ1-5, with D perhaps TRBD1 (5 bases). V was cut by 1 base and J by 4 bases, with 14 bases left in between. The CDR3 covers 16 residues. The V gene's germline CDR1 is LNHNV and CDR2 YYDKDF (reference sequence). CDR3 in DNA: TGTGCCACCAGCAGAGTAGGCCCCGGGGCAAATCAGCCCCAGCATTTT. Translating it yields CATSRVGPGANQPQHF.

The rearrangement links TRBV5-6 to TRBJ2-7; perhaps TRBD1 as D (6 bases). The V end was cut by 0 bases, the J end by 2 bases, with 21 bases between. The CDR3 contains 18 residues. Germline CDR1 reads SGHDT; CDR2 reads YYEEEE. The CDR3 DNA sequence: TGTGCCAGCAGCTTGGCTCGCCAGGGGAAGTTTACGACCTACGAGCAGTACTTC. Amino acids: CASSLARQGKFTTYEQYF.

V usage is TRBV6-2 or TRBV6-3 and J usage is TRBJ2-3; TRBD2 matches 11 bases. Germline V gene sequence: CDR1 MNHEY, CDR2 SVGEGT. V was pared by 4 bases and J by 4 bases, with 7 bases of the junction left unmatched. The CDR3 spans 16 residues. The CDR3 nucleotides are TGTGCCAGCAGTTCCATAGCGGGAGGGCCATCAGATACGCAGTATTTT. This gives the protein CASSSIAGGPSDTQYF.

This clonotype was seen repeatedly, ten times or more. The chain recombines TRBV12-3 or TRBV12-4 with TRBJ1-1; D gene unclear. CDR3 size: 14 residues. The V end lost 7 bases, the J end lost 6 bases, and 18 bases lay between the germline ends. The CDR3 sequence is CASTRTPPGAEAFF. The CDR3 region has the DNA TGTGCCAGCACCCGGACCCCCCCGGGCGCTGAAGCTTTCTTT.

This clonotype was detected a few times. This chain links TRBV9 with TRBJ2-3, with D tentatively TRBD1 (5 bases). Germline V gene sequence: CDR1 SGDLS, CDR2 YYNGEE. The CDR3 runs 16 residues. Trimming removed 0 bases at V and 2 bases at J, with 13 bases between. The CDR3: CASSVEVDTFTDTQYF. The CDR3 bases are TGTGCCAGCAGCGTAGAGGTGGACACCTTCACAGATACGCAGTATTTT.

The rearrangement joins TRBV5-1 to TRBJ2-7; 10 bases fit TRBD2. The CDR3 covers 14 residues. Germline loops: CDR1 SGHRS, CDR2 YFSETQ. After removal of 1 base from V and 6 bases from J, the junction contained 4 bases not matched to a gene. This chain's CDR3 is CASSLPSGSVEQYF. In nucleotides, the CDR3 is TGCGCCAGCAGCTTGCCTAGCGGGAGCGTCGAGCAGTACTTC.

The chain carries TRBV28 and TRBJ2-1; D is undetermined. Between the trimmed V and J ends, which lost 6 bases and 0 bases, there was a span of 15 bases. CDR1 and CDR2 (germline): MDHEN, SYDVKM. The CDR3 loop spans 16 amino acids. The DNA for the CDR3 is TGTGCCAGCAGAACTGACCCGACCAGCTCCTACAATGAGCAGTTCTTC. As protein: CASRTDPTSSYNEQFF.

This sequence joins TRBV6-2 or TRBV6-3 and TRBJ2-3; D might be TRBD1 (6 bases). V was cut by 2 bases and J by 4 bases, with 19 bases left in between. This CDR3 is 17 amino acids long. The germline V gene encodes CDR1 MNHEY and CDR2 SVGEGT. CDR3: CASSYPITGTRADTQYF. The CDR3 region has the DNA TGTGCCAGCAGTTACCCCATTACAGGGACCCGGGCAGATACGCAGTATTTT.

This clonotype was seen repeatedly, ten times or more. J is TRBJ2-1 and V is TRBV5-1; the D is unclear. Germline V gene lookup returns CDR1 SGHRS and CDR2 YFSETQ. This CDR3 spans 16 amino acids. Trimming removed 2 bases from V and 7 bases from J, with 19 bases in between. Written as DNA, the CDR3 is TGCGCCAGCAGCTTCACAGCGCCCAAAGAGATTAATGAGCAGTTCTTC. Translating gives CASSFTAPKEINEQFF. Supplemented by reference TRBV5-1 and TRBJ2-1, the full variable domain reads KAGVTQTPRYLIKTRGQQVTLSCSPISGHRSVSWYQQTPGQGLQFLFEYFSETQRNKGNFPGRFSGRQFSNSRSEMNVSTLELGDSALYLCASSFTAPKEINEQFFGPGTRLTVL.

This clonotype turned up a few times. The rearrangement links TRBV29-1 to TRBJ2-7; 7 bases are a match to TRBD1. Looked up from germline, CDR1 is SQVTM and CDR2 is ANQGSEA. The CDR3 is 13 amino acids. V was clipped by 6 bases and J by 5 bases; unmatched bases: 10. CDR3 in amino acids: CSVDRTGGDEQYF. For the CDR3, the DNA is TGCAGCGTGGACAGGACAGGAGGAGACGAGCAGTACTTC.

The chain recombines TRBV10-2 with TRBJ1-3; a possible D gene is TRBD1 (5 bases). Between the trimmed V and J ends, which lost 6 bases and 2 bases, there was a span of 11 bases. This CDR3 region has 14 residues. Germline lookup yields CDR1 WSHSY and CDR2 SAAADI. The CDR3: CASRKGPTGNTIYF. In nucleotides, the CDR3 is TGCGCCAGCAGAAAGGGACCGACTGGAAACACCATATATTTT.

The DNA of the CDR3 is TGTGCCAGCAGCGTATTAAGCACAGATACGCAGTATTTT. This translates into CASSVLSTDTQYF. The V and J genes are TRBV7-9 and TRBJ2-3, with D unclear. The V end lost 5 bases, the J end lost 0 bases, and 6 bases lay between the germline ends. This CDR3 region has 13 residues. Germline lookup yields CDR1 SEHNR and CDR2 FQNEAQ (reference sequence).

This clonotype was picked up a small number of times. This chain uses TRBV15 with TRBJ2-3; D not resolved. V lost 0 bases, J lost 4 bases, and 11 bases lay in between. The CDR3 covers 15 residues. Germline CDR1 LNHNV, CDR2 YYDKDF (reference sequence). The CDR3 DNA sequence: TGTGCCACCAGCAGAGAAGTAGTCGAGGCAGATACGCAGTATTTT. This sequence encodes CATSREVVEADTQYF.